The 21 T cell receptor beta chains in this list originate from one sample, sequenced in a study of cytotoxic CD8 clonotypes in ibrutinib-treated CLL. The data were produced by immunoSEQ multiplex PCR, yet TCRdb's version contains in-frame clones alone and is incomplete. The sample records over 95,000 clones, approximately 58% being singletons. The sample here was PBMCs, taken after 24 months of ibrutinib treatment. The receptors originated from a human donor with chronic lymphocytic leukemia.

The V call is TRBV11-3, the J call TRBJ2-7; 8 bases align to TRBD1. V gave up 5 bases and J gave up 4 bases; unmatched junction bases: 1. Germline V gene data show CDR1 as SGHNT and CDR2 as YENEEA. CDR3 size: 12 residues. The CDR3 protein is CASSRTGYEQYF. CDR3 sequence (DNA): TGTGCCAGCAGCCGGACAGGGTACGAGCAGTACTTC.

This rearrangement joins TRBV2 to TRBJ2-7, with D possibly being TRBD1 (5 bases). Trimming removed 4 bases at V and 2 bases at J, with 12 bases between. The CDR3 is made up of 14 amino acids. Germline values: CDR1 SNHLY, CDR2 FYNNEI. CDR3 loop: CASSGARVAYEQYF. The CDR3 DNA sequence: TGTGCCAGCAGTGGGGCCAGGGTAGCCTACGAGCAGTACTTC.

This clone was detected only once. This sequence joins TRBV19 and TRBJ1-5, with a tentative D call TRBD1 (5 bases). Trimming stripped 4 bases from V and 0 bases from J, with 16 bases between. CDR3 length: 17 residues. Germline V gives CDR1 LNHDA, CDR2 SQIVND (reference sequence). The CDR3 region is CASSTGRVGYSNQPQHF. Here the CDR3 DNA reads TGTGCCAGTAGTACGGGACGGGTAGGGTATAGCAATCAGCCCCAGCATTTT. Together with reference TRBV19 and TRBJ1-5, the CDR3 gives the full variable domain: DGGITQSPKYLFRKEGQNVTLSCEQNLNHDAMYWYRQDPGQGLRLIYYSQIVNDFQKGDIAEGYSVSREKKESFPLTVTSAQKNPTAFYLCASSTGRVGYSNQPQHFGDGTRLSIL.

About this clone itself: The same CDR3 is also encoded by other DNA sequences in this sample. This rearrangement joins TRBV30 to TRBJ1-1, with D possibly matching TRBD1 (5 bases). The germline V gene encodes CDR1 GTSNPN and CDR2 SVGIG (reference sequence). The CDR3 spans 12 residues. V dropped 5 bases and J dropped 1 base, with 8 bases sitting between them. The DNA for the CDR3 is TGTGCCTGGTCCCAGGGGAACACTGAAGCTTTCTTT. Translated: CAWSQGNTEAFF.

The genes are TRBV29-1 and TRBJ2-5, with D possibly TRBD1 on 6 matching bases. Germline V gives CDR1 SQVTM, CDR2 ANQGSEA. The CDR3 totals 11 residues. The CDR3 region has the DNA TGCAGTGGACAGCGCCAAGAGACCCAGTACTTC. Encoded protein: CSGQRQETQYF.

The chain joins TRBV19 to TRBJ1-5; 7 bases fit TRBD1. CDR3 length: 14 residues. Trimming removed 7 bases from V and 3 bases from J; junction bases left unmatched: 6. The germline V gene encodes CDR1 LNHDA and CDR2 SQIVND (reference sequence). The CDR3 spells CASTKGQYNQPQHF. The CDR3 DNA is TGTGCCAGTACCAAGGGACAGTACAATCAGCCCCAGCATTTT. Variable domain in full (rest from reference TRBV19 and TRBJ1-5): DGGITQSPKYLFRKEGQNVTLSCEQNLNHDAMYWYRQDPGQGLRLIYYSQIVNDFQKGDIAEGYSVSREKKESFPLTVTSAQKNPTAFYLCASTKGQYNQPQHFGDGTRLSIL.

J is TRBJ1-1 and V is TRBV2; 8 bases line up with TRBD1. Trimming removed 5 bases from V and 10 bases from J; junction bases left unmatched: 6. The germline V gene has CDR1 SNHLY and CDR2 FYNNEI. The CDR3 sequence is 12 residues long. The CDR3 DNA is TGTGCCAGCAGTTTCGGACAGGGTAGAGCTTTCTTT. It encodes CASSFGQGRAFF.

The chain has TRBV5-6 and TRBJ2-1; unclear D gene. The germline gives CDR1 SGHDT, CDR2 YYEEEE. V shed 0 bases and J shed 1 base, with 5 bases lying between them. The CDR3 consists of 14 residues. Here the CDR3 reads CASSLVVSYNEQFF. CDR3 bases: TGTGCCAGCAGCTTGGTGGTTTCCTACAATGAGCAGTTCTTC. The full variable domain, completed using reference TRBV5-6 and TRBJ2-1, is DAGVTQSPTHLIKTRGQQVTLRCSPKSGHDTVSWYQQALGQGPQFIFQYYEEEERQRGNFPDRFSGHQFPNYSSELNVNALLLGDSALYLCASSLVVSYNEQFFGPGTRLTVL.

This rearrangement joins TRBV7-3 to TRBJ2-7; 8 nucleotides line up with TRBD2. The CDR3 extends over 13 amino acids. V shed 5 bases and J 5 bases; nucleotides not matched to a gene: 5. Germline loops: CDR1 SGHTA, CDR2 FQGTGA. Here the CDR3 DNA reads TGTGCCAGCAGCCCGGGACTAGGGAACGAGCAGTACTTC. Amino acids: CASSPGLGNEQYF.

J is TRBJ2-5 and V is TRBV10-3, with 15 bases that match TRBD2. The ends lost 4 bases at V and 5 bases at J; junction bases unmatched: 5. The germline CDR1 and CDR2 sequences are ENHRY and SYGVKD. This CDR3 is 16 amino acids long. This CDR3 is CAISGTSGGAGETQYF. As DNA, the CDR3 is TGTGCCATCAGTGGGACTAGCGGGGGGGCCGGTGAGACCCAGTACTTC.

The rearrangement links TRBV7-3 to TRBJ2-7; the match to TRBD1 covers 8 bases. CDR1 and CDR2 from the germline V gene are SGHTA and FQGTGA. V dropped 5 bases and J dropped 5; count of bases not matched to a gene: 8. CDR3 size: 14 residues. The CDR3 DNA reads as TGTGCCAGCAGCGATCCAGGGGGCAGGAACGAGCAGTACTTC. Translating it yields CASSDPGGRNEQYF.

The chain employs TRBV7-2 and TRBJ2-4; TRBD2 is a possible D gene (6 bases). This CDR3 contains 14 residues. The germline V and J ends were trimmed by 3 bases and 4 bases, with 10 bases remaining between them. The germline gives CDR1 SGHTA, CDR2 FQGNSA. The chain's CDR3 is CASSFGGGKNIQYF. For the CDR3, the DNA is TGTGCCAGCAGCTTCGGGGGTGGTAAAAACATTCAGTACTTC.

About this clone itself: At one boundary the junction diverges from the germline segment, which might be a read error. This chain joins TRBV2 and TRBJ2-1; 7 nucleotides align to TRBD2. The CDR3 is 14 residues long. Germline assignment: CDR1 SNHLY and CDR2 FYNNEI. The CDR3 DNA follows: TGTGCCAGCGTGCAACTAGCGTCCCTCAATGGGCAGTTCTTC. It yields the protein CASVQLASLNGQFF. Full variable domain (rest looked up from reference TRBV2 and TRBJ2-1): EPEVTQTPSHQVTQMGQEVILRCVPISNHLYFYWYRQILGQKVEFLVSFYNNEISEKSEIFDDQFSVERPDGSNFTLKIRSTKLEDSAMYFCASVQLASLNGQFFGPGTRLTVL.

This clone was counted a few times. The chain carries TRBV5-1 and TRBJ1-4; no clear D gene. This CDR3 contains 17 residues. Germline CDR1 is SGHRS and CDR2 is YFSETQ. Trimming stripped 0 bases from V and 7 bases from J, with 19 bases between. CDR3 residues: CASSLGGAISSGEKLFF. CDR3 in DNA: TGCGCCAGCAGCTTGGGTGGCGCGATTTCCTCGGGTGAAAAACTGTTTTTT.

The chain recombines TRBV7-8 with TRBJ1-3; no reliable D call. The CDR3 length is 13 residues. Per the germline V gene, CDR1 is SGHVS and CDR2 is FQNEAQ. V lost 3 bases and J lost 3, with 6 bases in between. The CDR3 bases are TGTGCCAGCAGCTTTGGGGTTGGAAACACCATATATTTT. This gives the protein CASSFGVGNTIYF.

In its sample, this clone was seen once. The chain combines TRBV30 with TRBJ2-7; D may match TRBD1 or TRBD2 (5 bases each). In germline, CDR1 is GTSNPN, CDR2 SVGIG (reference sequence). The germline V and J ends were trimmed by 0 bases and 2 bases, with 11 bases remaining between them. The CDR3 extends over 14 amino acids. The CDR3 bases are TGTGCCTGGAGTGTACGGCAGGGACCCTACGAGCAGTACTTC. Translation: CAWSVRQGPYEQYF.

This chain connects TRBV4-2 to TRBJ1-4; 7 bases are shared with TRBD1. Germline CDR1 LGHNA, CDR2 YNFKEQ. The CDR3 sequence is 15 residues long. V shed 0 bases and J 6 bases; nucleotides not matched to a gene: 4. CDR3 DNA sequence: TGTGCCAGCAGCCAAGACCGGACAGGTGATGAAAAACTGTTTTTT. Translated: CASSQDRTGDEKLFF.

The CDR3 coding sequence is TGTGCCTGGAGTTCAGGCTTACAAGAGACCCAGTACTTC. Translation: CAWSSGLQETQYF. V is TRBV30 and J is TRBJ2-5; unclear D gene. Between the trimmed V and J ends, which lost 2 bases and 2 bases, there was a span of 9 bases. Germline V gene lookup returns CDR1 GTSNPN and CDR2 SVGIG (reference sequence). This CDR3 region has 13 residues. Drawing the rest from reference TRBV30 and TRBJ2-5, the complete variable domain is SQTIHQWPATLVQPVGSPLSLECTVEGTSNPNLYWYRQAAGRGLQLLFYSVGIGQISSEVPQNLSASRPQDRQFILSSKKLLLSDSGFYLCAWSSGLQETQYFGPGTRLLVL.

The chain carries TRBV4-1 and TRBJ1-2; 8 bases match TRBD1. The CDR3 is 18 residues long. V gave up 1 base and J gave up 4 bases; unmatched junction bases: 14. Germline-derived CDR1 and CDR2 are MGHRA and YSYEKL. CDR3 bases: TGCGCCAGCAGCCAAGCGGTTGCGTCAGGGGGCAAAGTCTATGGCTACACCTTC. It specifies CASSQAVASGGKVYGYTF.

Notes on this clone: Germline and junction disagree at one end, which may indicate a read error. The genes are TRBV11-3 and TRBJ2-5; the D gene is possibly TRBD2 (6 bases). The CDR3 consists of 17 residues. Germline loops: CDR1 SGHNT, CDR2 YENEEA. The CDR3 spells CASSPNDWGLEQGTQYF. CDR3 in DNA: TGTGCCAGCAGCCCGAACGATTGGGGACTGGAGCAAGGGACCCAGTACTTC.

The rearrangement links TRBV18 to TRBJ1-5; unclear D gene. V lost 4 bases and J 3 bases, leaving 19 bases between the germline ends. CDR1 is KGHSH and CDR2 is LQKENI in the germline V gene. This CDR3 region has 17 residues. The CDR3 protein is CASSLFPGPLPNQPQHF. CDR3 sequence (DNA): TGTGCCAGCTCACTTTTCCCGGGCCCACTCCCCAATCAGCCCCAGCATTTT.